This T cell receptor beta chain is drawn from a study of response to subunit inactivated influenza vaccine. Germline loops: CDR1 DFQATT, CDR2 SNEGSKA (reference sequence). The CDR3 length is 15 residues. Trimming took off 5 bases at V and 4 bases at J, with 18 bases between the two ends. MiXCR, run by TCRdb on the RT-PCR reads, gives a single entry per CDR3 protein. Of about 800,000 distinct CDR3 sequences in the sample, around 20% were seen once. The V call is TRBV20-1, the J call TRBJ2-1; D ambiguous. The receptor's source is a man in his fifties or sixties who received an inactivated influenza vaccine. The sequences come from PBMCs from blood, collected 5 to 6 days after vaccination. In DNA, the CDR3 is TGCAGTGCTGCCGTGGCAGCCTCCTATTACAATGAGCAGTTCTTC. It is translated as CSAAVAASYYNEQFF.